The entry below describes one TCR beta chain. Its antigen is unidentified. This record comes from a study of identical twins. Study conclusions and caveats: High-abundance cord blood beta clonotypes had fewer insertions; memory repertoires showed none.

MiXCR, run by TCRdb on the 5' RACE reads, gives a single entry per CDR3 protein. The sample holds 640,000 or so distinct CDR3 sequences, roughly 6% seen once. The CDR3 is 18 residues long. Per the germline V gene, CDR1 is SGHAT and CDR2 is FQNNGV. With V trimmed by 1 base and J by 4 bases, 11 bases remained unmatched. The receptor comes from a man between 18 and 35 years old in good health. The chain recombines TRBV11-2 with TRBJ2-3; 10 bases line up with TRBD2. Input material: naive T cells sorted from blood. The CDR3 reads CASSLVKASGSLADTQYF. CDR3 DNA: TGTGCCAGCAGCTTAGTCAAGGCTAGCGGGAGTCTCGCAGATACGCAGTATTTT.